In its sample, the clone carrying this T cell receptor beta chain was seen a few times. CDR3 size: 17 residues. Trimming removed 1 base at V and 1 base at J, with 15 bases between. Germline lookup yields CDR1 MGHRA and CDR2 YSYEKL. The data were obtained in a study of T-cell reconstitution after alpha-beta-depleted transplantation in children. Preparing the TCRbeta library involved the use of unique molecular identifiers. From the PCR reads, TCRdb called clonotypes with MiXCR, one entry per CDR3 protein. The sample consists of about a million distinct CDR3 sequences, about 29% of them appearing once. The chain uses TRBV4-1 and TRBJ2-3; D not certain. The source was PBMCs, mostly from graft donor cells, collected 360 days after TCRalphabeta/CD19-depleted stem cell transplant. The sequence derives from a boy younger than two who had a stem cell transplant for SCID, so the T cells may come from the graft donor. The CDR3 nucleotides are TGCGCCAGCAGCCAAGCCCATGGTTCCCGGGGCACAGATACGCAGTATTTT. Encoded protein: CASSQAHGSRGTDTQYF.